A selection of T cell receptor beta chains follows, all from one sample in a study of control samples from healthy donors and cancer patients. The method was immunoSEQ multiplex PCR; TCRdb's version includes in-frame clones alone and lacks a portion of them. In the table there are around 140,000 clones, less than 95% of which are singletons. Material: blood. The receptors were sampled from a man aged 18 to 29 in good health. The CDR3 runs from the conserved cysteine through the conserved F or W. A D gene is named only where the DNA matches it firmly. For some rows the clone size is stated as once, few or many, or as a class when expanded; others skip it.

V: TRBV14
length: 13
D: NA
J: TRBJ2-3
size: NA
DNA: TGTGCCAGCAGCCTAAGGGGCCCAGATACGCAGTATTTT
CDR3: CASSLRGPDTQYF

V: TRBV28
length: 14
D: TRBD1
J: TRBJ1-4
size: NA
DNA: TGTGCCAGCAGCCGGACAGGGATTCGAGAAAAACTGTTTTTT
CDR3: CASSRTGIREKLFF

V: TRBV5-4
length: 17
D: NA
J: TRBJ2-1
size: NA
DNA: TGTGCCAGCAGCGAGGGACAAGTGTCACGATCAAGCGGTGAGCAGTTCTTC
CDR3: CASSEGQVSRSSGEQFF

V: TRBV27
length: 15
D: NA
J: TRBJ1-1
size: once
DNA: TGTGCCAGCAGTTTAGCAGGACACTGGAACACTGAAGCTTTCTTT
CDR3: CASSLAGHWNTEAFF

V: TRBV6-5
length: 15
D: NA
J: TRBJ2-1
size: NA
DNA: TGTGCCAGCAGTAGGAAAGACACCGCTTACAATGAGCAGTTCTTC
CDR3: CASSRKDTAYNEQFF

V: TRBV10-3
length: 15
D: TRBD1
J: TRBJ2-2
size: NA
DNA: TGTGCCATCAGCCGGGGACAGGGGTCAACCGGGGAGCTGTTTTTT
CDR3: CAISRGQGSTGELFF

V: TRBV2
length: 14
D: TRBD1
J: TRBJ1-5
size: NA
DNA: TGTGCCAGCAGTGGGGACAGCGGCTCGGAGCCCCAGCATTTT
CDR3: CASSGDSGSEPQHF

V: TRBV4-2
length: 15
D: NA
J: TRBJ1-5
size: NA
DNA: TGTGCCAGCAGCCAAGATCGGGGAACAAATCAGCCCCAGCATTTT
CDR3: CASSQDRGTNQPQHF

V: TRBV6-2/TRBV6-3
length: 17
D: TRBD2
J: TRBJ2-3
size: NA
DNA: TGTGCCAGCAGTTACTCAGCGGGGGTGAGGAACACAGATACGCAGTATTTT
CDR3: CASSYSAGVRNTDTQYF

V: TRBV10-3
length: 14
D: TRBD1
J: TRBJ1-2
size: NA
DNA: TGTGCCATCACTCAGGACAGGAATGCTTATGGCTACACCTTC
CDR3: CAITQDRNAYGYTF

V: TRBV4-1
length: 17
D: NA
J: TRBJ1-1
size: NA
DNA: TGCGCCAGCAGCCAAAAGGGTTCGCCCGGGGCGGCCACTGAAGCTTTCTTT
CDR3: CASSQKGSPGAATEAFF

V: TRBV2
length: 13
D: NA
J: TRBJ2-2
size: NA
DNA: TGTGCCAGCAGTGAGACGTACACCGGGGAGCTGTTTTTT
CDR3: CASSETYTGELFF

V: TRBV19
length: 13
D: TRBD1
J: TRBJ1-1
size: NA
DNA: TGTGCCAGTACCCACAGGGGGCCCACTGAAGCTTTCTTT
CDR3: CASTHRGPTEAFF

V: TRBV7-2
length: 16
D: NA
J: TRBJ2-2
size: few
DNA: TGTGCCAGCAGCCCAGGGGTTCCCGTAGGGACCGGGGAGCTGTTTTTT
CDR3: CASSPGVPVGTGELFF

V: TRBV5-8
length: 11
D: NA
J: TRBJ2-5
size: NA
DNA: TGTGCCAGCAGCCGAAGGGAGACCCAGTACTTC
CDR3: CASSRRETQYF

V: TRBV5-1
length: 15
D: NA
J: TRBJ1-3
size: NA
DNA: TGCGCCAGCAGCTTGGGGGGGACCTCTGGAAACACCATATATTTT
CDR3: CASSLGGTSGNTIYF

V: TRBV7-9
length: 15
D: NA
J: TRBJ1-4
size: NA
DNA: TGTGCCAGCAGCTCCGGGGGGGCTGCTAATGAAAAACTGTTTTTT
CDR3: CASSSGGAANEKLFF

V: TRBV6-5
length: 12
D: NA
J: TRBJ2-7
size: NA
DNA: TGTGCCAGCACCCTGACCGGGGCCGAGCAGTACTTC
CDR3: CASTLTGAEQYF

V: TRBV5-1
length: 14
D: NA
J: TRBJ1-4
size: NA
DNA: TGCGCCAGCCGCCAGCAGGCAACTAATGAAAAACTGTTTTTT
CDR3: CASRQQATNEKLFF

V: TRBV10-1
length: 14
D: TRBD2
J: TRBJ2-1
size: NA
DNA: TGCGCCAGCAGCAAGACCGGGACTAGCAATGAGCAGTTCTTC
CDR3: CASSKTGTSNEQFF

V: TRBV30
length: 13
D: NA
J: TRBJ1-1
size: once
DNA: TGTGCCTGGAGTGTACTATCGAACACTGAAGCTTTCTTT
CDR3: CAWSVLSNTEAFF

V: TRBV11-2
length: 16
D: NA
J: TRBJ1-6
size: NA
DNA: TGTGCCAGCAGCTTATCTAGGAGCTCCTATAATTCACCCCTCCACTTT
CDR3: CASSLSRSSYNSPLHF

V: TRBV5-1
length: 16
D: NA
J: TRBJ2-7
size: NA
DNA: TGCGCCAGCAGCTTGGTTCTCGCTGAGACATCCTACGAGCAGTACTTC
CDR3: CASSLVLAETSYEQYF

V: TRBV5-1
length: 15
D: NA
J: TRBJ2-5
size: NA
DNA: TGCGCCAGCAGCGCTACGACAGGTTCAGGAGAGACCCAGTACTTC
CDR3: CASSATTGSGETQYF

V: TRBV6-6
length: 16
D: TRBD2
J: TRBJ2-5
size: NA
DNA: TGTGCCAGCAGTCCCTGGGCAGCGGGGGGCGTCGGGACCCAGTACTTC
CDR3: CASSPWAAGGVGTQYF

V: TRBV5-1
length: 16
D: TRBD1
J: TRBJ2-2
size: few
DNA: TGCGCCAGCAGCTTGCACGGACAGGGAAACACCGGGGAGCTGTTTTTT
CDR3: CASSLHGQGNTGELFF

V: TRBV3-1/TRBV3-2
length: 14
D: TRBD1
J: TRBJ1-1
size: NA
DNA: TGTGCCAGCAGAGCGACAGGGTTGGGCACTGAAGCTTTCTTT
CDR3: CASRATGLGTEAFF

V: TRBV14
length: 15
D: TRBD2
J: TRBJ2-3
size: NA
DNA: TGTGCCAGCAGCAGCCAAGGACTAGCCGCAGATACGCAGTATTTT
CDR3: CASSSQGLAADTQYF

V: TRBV27
length: 15
D: NA
J: TRBJ1-4
size: NA
DNA: TGTGCCAGCAGCATCTCGGACAGCCCTAATGAAAAACTGTTTTTT
CDR3: CASSISDSPNEKLFF

V: TRBV6-5
length: 14
D: NA
J: TRBJ2-1
size: NA
DNA: TGTGCCAGCATGCCGGCGAGCTCCTACAATGAGCAGTTCTTC
CDR3: CASMPASSYNEQFF